A selection of T cell receptor beta chains follows, all from one sample in a study of cytomegalovirus exposure and HLA in healthy donors. Method: immunoSEQ multiplex PCR; TCRdb's copy keeps in-frame clones and lacks some. The table lists some 130,000 clones, 65% to 70% of them singletons. Sequencing was done on a sample of PBMCs. Receptor source: a human donor in good health. Both conserved end residues are part of each CDR3. D genes are given only for firm matches. The size field is filled for only some rows; it gives once, few, many or a size class.

clone_size j_call d_call v_call cdr3_length cdr3_aa cdr3_nt
once TRBJ2-5 . TRBV9 11 CASSADGEQYF TGTGCCAGCAGCGCCGATGGGGAGCAGTACTTC
. TRBJ2-3 . TRBV20-1 10 CSPSTDTQYF TGCAGTCCGAGCACAGATACGCAGTATTTT
. TRBJ2-1 . TRBV27 16 CASSFSRTIPYNEQFF TGTGCCAGCAGTTTCTCAAGGACTATCCCTTACAATGAGCAGTTCTTC
. TRBJ1-1 . TRBV6-5 12 CASSYGPTEAFF TGTGCCAGCAGTTACGGCCCCACTGAAGCTTTCTTT
. TRBJ2-1 TRBD1 TRBV28 16 CASSFRDLGQENEQFF TGTGCCAGCAGTTTCCGGGATTTGGGACAGGAAAATGAGCAGTTCTTC
few TRBJ2-2 TRBD1 TRBV4-1 17 CASSQRDRNINTGELFF TGCGCCAGCAGCCAGAGGGACAGGAATATTAACACCGGGGAGCTGTTTTTT
. TRBJ2-7 . TRBV19 12 CASSREGYEQYF TGTGCCAGTAGCAGGGAAGGGTACGAGCAGTACTTC
. TRBJ2-1 TRBD1 TRBV5-1 15 CASSLDGTGGNEQFF TGCGCCAGCAGCTTGGACGGGACAGGGGGCAATGAGCAGTTCTTC
. TRBJ2-7 . TRBV12-1 15 CASSFARESSYEQYF TGTGCCAGCAGCTTTGCGCGGGAGAGCTCCTACGAGCAGTACTTC
. TRBJ2-7 TRBD1 TRBV18 15 CASSPTGTGGYEQYF TGTGCCAGCTCCCCCACCGGGACAGGGGGATACGAGCAGTACTTC
. TRBJ2-2 TRBD2 TRBV4-3 14 CASRGSGGTGELFF TGCGCCAGCCGGGGATCGGGAGGCACCGGGGAGCTGTTTTTT